These 17 T cell receptor beta chains were all obtained from the same sample, sequenced in a study of T cell repertoires in cytomegalovirus infection. Each CDR3 protein is one row after TCRdb ran MiXCR on the reads. The repertoire holds about 740,000 distinct CDR3 sequences, with 33% as singletons. No antigen is known for these receptors. The sample was cultured PBMCs, taken from culture after CMV antigen stimulation. The source of these receptors is a human donor in good health (CMV status not recorded). Some clones in this sample may be carry-over from other donors' samples.

This clonotype came up a few times. J is TRBJ2-2 and V is TRBV7-2, with D tentatively TRBD2 (5 bases). Germline CDR1 reads SGHTA; CDR2 reads FQGNSA. The V end lost 1 base, the J end lost 6 bases, and 18 bases lay between the germline ends. The CDR3 extends over 17 amino acids. CDR3 sequence: CASSLVLASSRAGELFF. Written as DNA, the CDR3 is TGTGCCAGCAGCTTAGTTCTCGCTAGCAGCCGGGCCGGGGAGCTGTTTTTT.

V is TRBV2 and J is TRBJ1-3; 7 bases are a match to TRBD1. Trimming took 9 bases from V and 7 from J; bases not matched to a gene: 6. Germline V gene lookup returns CDR1 SNHLY and CDR2 FYNNEI. This CDR3 is 12 amino acids long. The DNA of the CDR3 is TGTGCCAGTAGACAGGGCTCGAACACCATATATTTT. Protein sequence: CASRQGSNTIYF.

The chain joins TRBV20-1 to TRBJ1-2; D is uncertain. Germline V gene lookup returns CDR1 DFQATT and CDR2 SNEGSKA (reference sequence). V was trimmed by 6 bases and J by 4 bases, leaving 15 bases between them. The CDR3 contains 13 residues. CDR3 residues: CSAPIAATYGYTF. As DNA, the CDR3 is TGCAGTGCCCCCATTGCGGCAACCTATGGCTACACCTTC.

The V call is TRBV2, the J call TRBJ2-1, with D uncertain. Deletions cut 1 base from V and 6 bases from J, with 10 bases between. There are 14 residues in the CDR3. CDR1 is SNHLY, CDR2 FYNNEI, per germline. CDR3 in amino acids: CASSEVSRPNEQFF. The DNA of the CDR3 is TGTGCCAGCAGTGAAGTGTCCAGACCCAATGAGCAGTTCTTC.

In this sample, this clonotype turned up many times. This sequence joins TRBV6-2 or TRBV6-3 and TRBJ2-1, with 12 bases aligning to TRBD2. Germline loops: CDR1 MNHEY, CDR2 SVGEGT. The J segment lost 5 bases and the V segment lost 4 bases, leaving 0 bases of the junction unmatched. The CDR3 contains 14 residues. The CDR3 sequence: CASSWTSGNNEQFF. The CDR3 DNA reads TGTGCCAGCAGTTGGACTAGCGGGAACAATGAGCAGTTCTTC.

This sequence joins TRBV28 and TRBJ2-7; 9 positions match TRBD2. CDR3 length equals 13 residues. The ends lost 11 bases at V and 2 bases at J; junction bases unmatched: 7. The germline V gene has CDR1 MDHEN and CDR2 SYDVKM. The CDR3 protein is CASAGGGAYEQYF. The CDR3 coding sequence is TGTGCCTCAGCAGGCGGGGGGGCCTACGAGCAGTACTTC.

This chain joins TRBV6-6 and TRBJ2-7; TRBD1 is a possible D gene (5 bases). V was shortened by 2 bases and J by 2 bases, with 16 bases between the two germline ends. Germline CDR1 MNHNY, CDR2 SVGAGI (reference sequence). The CDR3 is made up of 16 amino acids. CDR3 protein: CASSYKGVQSTYEQYF. As DNA, the CDR3 is TGTGCCAGCAGTTACAAAGGGGTTCAAAGCACCTACGAGCAGTACTTC.

V usage is TRBV10-3 and J usage is TRBJ2-1, with 8 bases identical to TRBD2. CDR3 length: 13 residues. Germline V CDR1 and CDR2: ENHRY, SYGVKD. V lost 9 bases to trimming and J lost 4 bases; unmatched junction nucleotides: 5. The CDR3 DNA sequence: TGTGCCATGACTAGCGAGACGTACAATGAGCAGTTCTTC. It translates to CAMTSETYNEQFF.

This clonotype was seen only a few times. The V and J genes are TRBV19 and TRBJ1-2; 9 bases align to TRBD1. CDR1 is LNHDA and CDR2 is SQIVND in the germline V gene (reference sequence). This CDR3 spans 15 amino acids. The junction had 6 bases not matched to a gene; V was cut back by 3 bases and J by 4 bases. The CDR3 protein is CASSITGGASYGYTF. The CDR3 DNA follows: TGTGCCAGTAGTATCACAGGGGGCGCTAGCTATGGCTACACCTTC.

This clonotype occurred a few times. The chain recombines TRBV10-3 with TRBJ2-1; 11 bases map to TRBD2. CDR3 length equals 15 residues. Germline CDR1 is ENHRY and CDR2 is SYGVKD. V shed 8 bases and J 5 bases; nucleotides not matched to a gene: 8. The CDR3 reads CAIGGGTSGHNEQFF. The CDR3 coding sequence is TGTGCCATCGGCGGCGGGACTAGCGGCCACAATGAGCAGTTCTTC.

This clonotype was seen a single time. The rearrangement links TRBV7-6 to TRBJ2-2, with no clear D. Germline CDR1 and CDR2: SGHVS and FNYEAQ. CDR3 length: 15 amino acids. V was pared by 3 bases and J by 4 bases, with 12 bases between. The CDR3, as DNA: TGTGCCAGCAGCTTGGCGAATGGTGGCACCGGGGAGCTGTTTTTT. This encodes CASSLANGGTGELFF.

The genes are TRBV6-1 and TRBJ2-1; tentatively, D is TRBD2 (6 bases). The CDR3 contains 14 residues. Looked up from germline, CDR1 is MNHNS and CDR2 is SASEGT. The V gene lost 4 bases and the J gene lost 8 bases, with 15 bases spanning the gap. The DNA of the CDR3 is TGTGCCAGCAGTGGCGGGACGCTCGGGGATGAGCAGTTCTTC. Translation gives CASSGGTLGDEQFF.

Here the CDR3 DNA reads TGTGCCTGGAGTTCAGGGACTAGCACAGATACGCAGTATTTT. Translating it yields CAWSSGTSTDTQYF. The genes are TRBV30 and TRBJ2-3; TRBD2 is a possible D gene (6 bases). The CDR3 length is 14 residues. Germline assignment: CDR1 GTSNPN and CDR2 SVGIG (reference sequence). V was shortened by 2 bases and J by 0 bases, with 9 bases between the two germline ends.

V and J are TRBV7-9 and TRBJ1-4, with TRBD1 identical over 7 bases. After removal of 5 bases from V and 2 bases from J, the junction contained 5 bases not matched to a gene. The CDR3 is made up of 15 amino acids. Germline lookup yields CDR1 SEHNR and CDR2 FQNEAQ (reference sequence). CDR3 loop: CASSVQGQTNEKLFF. The CDR3 bases are TGTGCCAGCAGCGTTCAGGGACAGACTAATGAAAAACTGTTTTTT.

The chain joins TRBV30 to TRBJ1-6, with 11 bases lining up with TRBD1. Germline-derived CDR1 and CDR2 are GTSNPN and SVGIG (reference sequence). V was clipped by 3 bases and J by 8 bases; unmatched bases: 3. The CDR3 spans 14 residues. The CDR3 DNA reads as TGTGCCTGGAGCCCGGGACAGGGGGATTCACCCCTCCACTTT. The encoded protein is CAWSPGQGDSPLHF.

A few counts support this clonotype. The rearrangement uses TRBV19 and TRBJ2-4; the D gene is possibly TRBD1 (6 bases). CDR3 length: 13 residues. CDR1 and CDR2 (germline): LNHDA, SQIVND (reference sequence). Trimming cost V 4 bases and J 6 bases, with 10 bases left between them. The CDR3 here is CASSTDRRNIQYF. For the CDR3, the DNA is TGTGCCAGTAGTACGGACAGACGAAACATTCAGTACTTC.

J is TRBJ1-5 and V is TRBV7-4, with a possible D match to TRBD1 (6 bases). The V end was cut by 5 bases, the J end by 2 bases, with 16 bases between. CDR1 and CDR2 from the germline V gene are SGHVT and SQSDAQ. This CDR3 spans 16 amino acids. The CDR3 spells CASSLPATGRNQPQHF. In DNA form, the CDR3 reads TGTGCCAGCAGCCTCCCGGCCACAGGGCGCAATCAGCCCCAGCATTTT.